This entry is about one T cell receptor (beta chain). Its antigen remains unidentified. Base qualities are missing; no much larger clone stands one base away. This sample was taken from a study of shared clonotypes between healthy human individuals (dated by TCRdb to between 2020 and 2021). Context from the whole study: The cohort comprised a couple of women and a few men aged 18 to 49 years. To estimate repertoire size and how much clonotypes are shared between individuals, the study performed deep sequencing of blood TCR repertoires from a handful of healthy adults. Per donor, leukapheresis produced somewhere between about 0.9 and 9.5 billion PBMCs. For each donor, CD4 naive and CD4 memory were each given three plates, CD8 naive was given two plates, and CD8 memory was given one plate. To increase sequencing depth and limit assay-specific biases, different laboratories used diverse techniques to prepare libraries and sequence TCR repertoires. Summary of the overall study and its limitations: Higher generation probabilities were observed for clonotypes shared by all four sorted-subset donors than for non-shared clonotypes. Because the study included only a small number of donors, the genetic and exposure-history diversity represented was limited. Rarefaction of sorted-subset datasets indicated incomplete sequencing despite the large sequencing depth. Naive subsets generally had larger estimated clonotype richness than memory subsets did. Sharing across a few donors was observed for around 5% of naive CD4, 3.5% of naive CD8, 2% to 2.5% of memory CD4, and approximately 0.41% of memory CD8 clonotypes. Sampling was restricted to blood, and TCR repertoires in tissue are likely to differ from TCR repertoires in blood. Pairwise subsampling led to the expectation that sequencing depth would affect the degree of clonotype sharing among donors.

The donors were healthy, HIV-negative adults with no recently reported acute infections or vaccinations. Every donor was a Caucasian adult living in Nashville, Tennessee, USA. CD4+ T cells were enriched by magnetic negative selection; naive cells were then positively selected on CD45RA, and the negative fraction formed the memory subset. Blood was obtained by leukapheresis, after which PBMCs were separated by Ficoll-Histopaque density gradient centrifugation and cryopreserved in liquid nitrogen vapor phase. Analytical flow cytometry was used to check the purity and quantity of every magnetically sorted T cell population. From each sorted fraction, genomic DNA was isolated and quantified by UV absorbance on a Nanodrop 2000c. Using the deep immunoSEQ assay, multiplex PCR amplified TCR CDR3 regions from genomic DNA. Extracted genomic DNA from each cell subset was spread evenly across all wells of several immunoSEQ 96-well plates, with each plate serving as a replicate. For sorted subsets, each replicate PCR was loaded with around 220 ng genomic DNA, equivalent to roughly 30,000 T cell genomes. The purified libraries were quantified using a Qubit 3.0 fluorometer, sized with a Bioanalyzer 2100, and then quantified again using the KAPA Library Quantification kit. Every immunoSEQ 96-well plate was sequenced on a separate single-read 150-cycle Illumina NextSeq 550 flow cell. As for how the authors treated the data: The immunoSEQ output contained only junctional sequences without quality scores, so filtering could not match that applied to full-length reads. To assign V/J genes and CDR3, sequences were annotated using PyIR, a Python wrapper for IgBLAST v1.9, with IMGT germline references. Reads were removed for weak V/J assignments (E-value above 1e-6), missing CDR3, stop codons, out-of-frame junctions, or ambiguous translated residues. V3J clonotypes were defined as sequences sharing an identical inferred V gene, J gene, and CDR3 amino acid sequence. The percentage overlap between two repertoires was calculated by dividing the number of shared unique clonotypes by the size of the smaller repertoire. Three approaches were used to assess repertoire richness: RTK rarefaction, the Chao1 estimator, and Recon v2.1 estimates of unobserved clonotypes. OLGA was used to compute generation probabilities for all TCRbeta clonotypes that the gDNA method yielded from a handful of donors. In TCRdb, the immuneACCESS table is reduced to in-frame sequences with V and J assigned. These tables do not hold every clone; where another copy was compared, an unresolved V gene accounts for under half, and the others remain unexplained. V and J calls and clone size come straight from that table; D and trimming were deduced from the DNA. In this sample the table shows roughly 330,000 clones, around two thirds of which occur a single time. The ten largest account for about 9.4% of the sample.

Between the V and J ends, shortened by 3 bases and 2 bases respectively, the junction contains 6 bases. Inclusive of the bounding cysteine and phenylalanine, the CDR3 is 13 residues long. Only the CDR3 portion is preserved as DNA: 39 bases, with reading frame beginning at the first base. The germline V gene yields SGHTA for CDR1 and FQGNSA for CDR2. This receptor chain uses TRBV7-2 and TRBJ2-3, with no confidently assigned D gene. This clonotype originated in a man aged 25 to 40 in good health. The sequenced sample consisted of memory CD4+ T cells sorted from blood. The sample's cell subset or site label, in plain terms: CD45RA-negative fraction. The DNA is TGTGCCAGCAGCTTGCAGACCACAGATACGCAGTATTTT. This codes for CASSLQTTDTQYF. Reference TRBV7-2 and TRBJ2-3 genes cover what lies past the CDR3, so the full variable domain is GAGVSQSPSNKVTEKGKDVELRCDPISGHTALYWYRQSLGQGLEFLIYFQGNSAPDKSGLPSDRFSAERTGGSVSTLTIQRTQQEDSAVYLCASSLQTTDTQYFGPGTRLTVL.